These 8 T cell receptor beta chains came from one sample sequenced in a study of blood T cell repertoires in COVID-19. Profiled with immunoSEQ multiplex PCR; TCRdb holds only in-frame clones, not every one. The sample holds around 100,000 clones; roughly 87% are singletons and the top ten take around 6%. The sequencing sample was made of peripheral blood. The receptors were gathered from a woman aged 55-69 years with acute or convalescent COVID-19.

This chain uses TRBV6-6 with TRBJ2-1; D gene ambiguous. The V end lost 6 bases, the J end lost 8 bases, and 20 bases lay between the germline ends. Per the germline V gene, CDR1 is MNHNY and CDR2 is SVGAGI (reference sequence). CDR3 length equals 15 residues. In DNA, the CDR3 is TGTGCCAGCAGCCCATCCTCGGGTCGCGCCTATGAGCAGTTCTTC. It yields the protein CASSPSSGRAYEQFF.

This chain uses TRBV6-5 with TRBJ1-2; 10 nucleotides agree with TRBD1. The V and J ends lost 4 bases and 4 bases, in that order; junction bases with no gene match: 9. The CDR3 runs 16 residues. CDR1 MNHEY and CDR2 SVGAGI come from the germline V gene. This CDR3 reads CASSSLGTGDGYGYTF. The DNA for the CDR3 is TGTGCCAGCAGTTCACTCGGGACAGGGGATGGCTATGGCTACACCTTC.

This chain joins TRBV19 and TRBJ2-2; TRBD2 agrees at 14 bases. The CDR3 runs 17 residues. J lost 4 bases, V lost 4 bases, and 5 bases had no gene match. Germline CDR1 is LNHDA and CDR2 is SQIVND (reference sequence). The chain's CDR3 is CASSTGLAGARTGELFF. The CDR3 region has the DNA TGTGCCAGTAGTACGGGACTAGCGGGAGCTCGCACCGGGGAGCTGTTTTTT. Supplemented by reference TRBV19 and TRBJ2-2, the full variable domain reads DGGITQSPKYLFRKEGQNVTLSCEQNLNHDAMYWYRQDPGQGLRLIYYSQIVNDFQKGDIAEGYSVSREKKESFPLTVTSAQKNPTAFYLCASSTGLAGARTGELFFGEGSRLTVL.

The sample holds a few counts of this clone. The chain recombines TRBV9 with TRBJ1-2, with D maybe TRBD1 (5 bases). Looked up from germline, CDR1 is SGDLS and CDR2 is YYNGEE. CDR3 length: 18 amino acids. Trimming pared 3 bases from V and 6 bases from J, leaving 27 bases between. The CDR3 here is CASSAEPHPRRGLDGYTF. DNA of the CDR3: TGTGCCAGCAGCGCCGAGCCCCACCCGAGGAGGGGTTTGGATGGCTACACCTTC.

This clone showed up just a few times. The gene calls are TRBV10-1 and TRBJ2-3, with no clear D. Germline CDR1 reads WNHNN; CDR2 reads SYGVQD (reference sequence). This CDR3 has 14 residues. Between the trimmed V and J ends, which lost 3 bases and 7 bases, there was a span of 14 bases. CDR3 DNA: TGCGCCAGCAGTGAATTTTACTCGATGAATACGCAGTATTTT. Protein product: CASSEFYSMNTQYF.

V gene TRBV10-2 combines with J gene TRBJ2-6, with 10 positions matching TRBD1. Germline assignment: CDR1 WSHSY and CDR2 SAAADI. CDR3 size: 18 residues. Germline trimming cut 6 bases from V and 0 bases from J; bases unmatched to any gene: 8. The CDR3 is CASRGGTGEISGANVLTF. CDR3 sequence (DNA): TGCGCCAGCAGAGGTGGGACAGGGGAAATCTCTGGGGCCAACGTCCTGACTTTC.

This chain uses TRBV7-8 with TRBJ2-7; 7 positions match TRBD2. This CDR3 region has 15 residues. The germline V gene has CDR1 SGHVS and CDR2 FQNEAQ. The junction had 7 bases not matched to a gene; V was cut back by 5 bases and J by 0 bases. The CDR3 spells CASSQGPSGSYEQYV. CDR3 coding DNA: TGTGCCAGCAGCCAAGGGCCTAGCGGCTCCTACGAGCAGTACGTC.

The chain has TRBV7-3 and TRBJ2-1; 7 nucleotides line up with TRBD2. With 5 bases clipped from V and 6 bases from J, the junction kept 10 bases outside the gene matches. CDR3 length: 15 amino acids. The germline V gene has CDR1 SGHTA and CDR2 FQGTGA. The CDR3 is CASSPSTGGTNEQFF. The DNA of the CDR3 is TGTGCCAGCAGCCCCTCCACGGGAGGAACCAATGAGCAGTTCTTC.